This T cell receptor (beta chain) was profiled in a study of T cells in Graves' hyperthyroidism and ophthalmopathy. TCR beta CDR3 regions were amplified from RNA. Researchers ran a first-round RT-PCR on the TCR CDR3 using the HTBI primer set. TCRdb reanalysed the multiplex PCR reads using MiXCR and keeps one entry per CDR3 protein. Altogether more than 550,000 distinct CDR3 sequences are present, around 15% being singletons, with the ten largest covering roughly a sixth. The definition of stable Graves' hyperthyroidism was no ophthalmopathy progression within 18 months. This receptor was identified in a man in his fifties or sixties with Graves' hyperthyroidism. The sequencing input was blood.

This CDR3 reads CASKLAGALRDNEQFF. The CDR3 DNA reads TGTGCCAGCAAACTAGCGGGTGCACTCAGGGACAATGAGCAGTTCTTC. This chain joins TRBV5-4 and TRBJ2-1; TRBD2 matches at 9 bases. The CDR3 runs to 16 residues. Germline CDR1 is SGHNT and CDR2 is YYREEE (reference sequence). The V segment lost 6 bases and the J segment 5 bases; nucleotides outside the gene matches: 12. Supplemented by reference TRBV5-4 and TRBJ2-1, the full variable domain reads ETGVTQSPTHLIKTRGQQVTLRCSSQSGHNTVSWYQQALGQGPQFIFQYYREEENGRGNFPPRFSGLQFPNYSSELNVNALELDDSALYLCASKLAGALRDNEQFFGPGTRLTVL.